The 30 T cell receptor beta chains in this list originate from one sample, sequenced in a study of blood T cell repertoires in COVID-19. The table came from immunoSEQ multiplex PCR; TCRdb's copy has only in-frame clones and leaves some out. The data show approximately 200,000 clones, about 80% seen once. Sequencing was performed on PBMCs or T cells enriched from blood (not recorded which). These receptors all stem from a man aged 60 to 69 who had recovered from COVID-19.

V and J are TRBV7-9 and TRBJ2-7; no firm D call. The CDR3 consists of 11 residues. Germline-derived CDR1 and CDR2 are SEHNR and FQNEAQ (reference sequence). Trimming shortened V by 5 bases and J by 6 bases, and 8 bases separated the two germline ends. CDR3 sequence (DNA): TGTGCCAGCAGCCCCATGTTCGAGCAGTACTTC. Translation: CASSPMFEQYF.

The genes are TRBV7-8 and TRBJ2-1, with D uncertain. The CDR3 consists of 14 residues. The V gene lost 5 bases and the J gene lost 0 bases, with 8 bases spanning the gap. Germline lookup yields CDR1 SGHVS and CDR2 FQNEAQ. This CDR3 reads CASSPASSYNEQFF. CDR3 nucleotides: TGTGCCAGCAGCCCGGCTAGCTCCTACAATGAGCAGTTCTTC.

This clone was picked up a small number of times. The chain recombines TRBV11-2 with TRBJ1-4, with D possibly being TRBD1 (5 bases). The CDR3 sequence is 15 residues long. Germline loops: CDR1 SGHAT, CDR2 FQNNGV. Trimming took 1 base from V and 1 from J, leaving 7 bases between them. The CDR3: CASSLGGETNEKLFF. CDR3 in DNA: TGTGCCAGCAGCTTAGGGGGCGAAACTAATGAAAAACTGTTTTTT.

This rearrangement joins TRBV6-5 to TRBJ1-1; D is perhaps TRBD1 (6 bases). The V and J ends lost 6 bases and 1 base respectively, with 9 bases between them. This CDR3 contains 13 residues. Germline V gene lookup returns CDR1 MNHEY and CDR2 SVGAGI. CDR3 region: CASRLQGNTEAFF. Here the CDR3 DNA reads TGTGCCAGCAGATTACAGGGGAACACTGAAGCTTTCTTT.

In this sample, this clone turned up a few times. This chain connects TRBV5-1 to TRBJ2-2; 8 bases map to TRBD2. CDR3 size: 16 residues. V trimming: 0 bases; J trimming: 6 bases; junction bases outside the gene matches: 7. Germline values: CDR1 SGHRS, CDR2 YFSETQ. The CDR3 loop is CASSLASGGPSGELFF. The CDR3 nucleotides are TGCGCCAGCAGCTTGGCCTCGGGGGGGCCTTCCGGGGAGCTGTTTTTT.

The chain couples TRBV14 to TRBJ2-7; tentatively, D is TRBD1 (6 bases). This CDR3 comprises 14 residues. V was pared by 4 bases and J by 10 bases, with 20 bases between. Germline CDR1 and CDR2: SGHDN and FVKESK. The CDR3 here is CASSRRQQGSLQYF. CDR3 bases: TGTGCCAGCAGCCGTCGCCAACAGGGAAGTCTTCAGTACTTC.

A few counts support this clone. The rearrangement joins TRBV11-3 to TRBJ1-1; TRBD1 matches at 10 bases. The V gene's germline CDR1 is SGHNT and CDR2 YENEEA. CDR3 length: 14 residues. V was clipped by 0 bases and J by 13 bases; unmatched bases: 8. CDR3 sequence: CASSLDPGQGVVFF. The CDR3, as DNA: TGTGCCAGCAGCTTAGACCCCGGACAGGGGGTTGTTTTCTTT.

J is TRBJ1-1 and V is TRBV7-9; D gene unclear. Trimming cost V 4 bases and J 8 bases, with 11 bases left between them. The CDR3 spans 12 residues. The germline V gene has CDR1 SEHNR and CDR2 FQNEAQ (reference sequence). The CDR3 protein is CASSSSRGEAFF. CDR3 bases: TGTGCCAGCAGCTCCTCCCGGGGAGAAGCTTTCTTT.

This clone was counted once. This chain joins TRBV19 and TRBJ2-1, with TRBD2 matching over 9 bases. Unmatched junction bases numbered 2, after V lost 1 base and J lost 4 bases. Looked up from germline, CDR1 is LNHDA and CDR2 is SQIVND (reference sequence). This CDR3 has 15 amino acids. CDR3 sequence (DNA): TGTGCCAGTAGTATAGGGACTAGCGCTTACAATGAGCAGTTCTTC. Residues: CASSIGTSAYNEQFF.

The genes are TRBV29-1 and TRBJ1-1; 12 bases align to TRBD1. The CDR3 runs to 15 residues. Germline V CDR1 and CDR2: SQVTM, ANQGSEA. V shed 7 bases, J shed 1 base, and the junction held 7 bases outside the gene matches. DNA for the CDR3: TGCAGCGCTACTGGGACAGGGGGCTGGAACACTGAAGCTTTCTTT. Translation: CSATGTGGWNTEAFF.

To note about this clone: Germline and junction disagree at one end, which may indicate a read error. The V gene is TRBV7-7, the J gene TRBJ1-5; 10 nucleotides agree with TRBD1. This CDR3 is built from 16 residues. Per the germline V gene, CDR1 is SSHAT and CDR2 is FNYEAQ (reference sequence). The CDR3 coding sequence is TGTGCTAGCAGCCCTAGGGGACAGGGGAATAATCAGCCCCAGCATTTT. Amino acid sequence: CASSPRGQGNNQPQHF.

The chain couples TRBV7-2 to TRBJ2-7; 8 bases align to TRBD2. The CDR3 consists of 15 residues. Per the germline V gene, CDR1 is SGHTA and CDR2 is FQGNSA. The junction had 8 bases not matched to a gene; V was cut back by 3 bases and J by 4 bases. The CDR3 reads CASSFYLAGYYEQYF. As DNA, the CDR3 is TGTGCCAGCAGCTTTTATCTAGCGGGCTATTACGAGCAGTACTTC.

This clone appeared once. The chain combines TRBV5-6 with TRBJ2-7; D may be TRBD1 (6 bases). Trimming took 5 bases from V and 5 from J, leaving 14 bases between them. The CDR3 totals 13 residues. Germline V gives CDR1 SGHDT, CDR2 YYEEEE. CDR3 sequence: CASSLTGSDEQYF. The CDR3 nucleotides are TGTGCCAGCAGTCTAACAGGGTCCGACGAGCAGTACTTC.

The chain combines TRBV5-6 with TRBJ1-1, with 10 bases aligning to TRBD1. Losses at the gene ends were 4 bases for V and 11 bases for J; bases not matched to a gene: 5. This CDR3 comprises 12 residues. Germline V CDR1 and CDR2: SGHDT, YYEEEE. The CDR3 sequence is CASSPGQGFAFF. In nucleotides, the CDR3 is TGTGCCAGCAGCCCGGGACAGGGGTTCGCTTTCTTT.

J is TRBJ1-1 and V is TRBV7-3; TRBD1 matches at 7 bases. The CDR3 loop spans 14 amino acids. Losses at the gene ends were 1 base for V and 6 bases for J; bases not matched to a gene: 5. Germline CDR1 SGHTA, CDR2 FQGTGA. DNA of the CDR3: TGTGCCAGCAGCTTAAATTACAGGGGTGCTGAAGCTTTCTTT. It yields the protein CASSLNYRGAEAFF.

This clone was seen a handful of times. Other DNA sequences in the sample encode the same CDR3. This rearrangement joins TRBV6-5 to TRBJ2-1; 7 bases line up with TRBD2. Germline CDR1 reads MNHEY; CDR2 reads SVGAGI. The ends lost 5 bases at V and 4 bases at J; junction bases unmatched: 8. The CDR3 spans 15 residues. The CDR3 DNA reads TGTGCCAGCAGTCCCCCAACGGGGGGTTACAATGAGCAGTTCTTC. Translating it yields CASSPPTGGYNEQFF.

This rearrangement joins TRBV6-5 to TRBJ2-7, with D perhaps TRBD1 (5 bases). The CDR3 has 12 residues. Germline CDR1 and CDR2: MNHEY and SVGAGI. With 5 bases removed from V and 3 bases from J, the gap between germline ends came to 8 bases. The CDR3 sequence: CASSTTVYEQYF. The CDR3 DNA reads TGTGCCAGCAGTACGACAGTCTACGAGCAGTACTTC.

The chain combines TRBV3-1 (or the pseudogene TRBV3-2) with TRBJ1-1; D call uncertain. With 0 bases removed from V and 4 bases from J, the gap between germline ends came to 9 bases. The CDR3 is 14 residues long. Germline CDR1 is LGHDT and CDR2 is YNNKEL (reference sequence). The CDR3 sequence: CASSQEGRATEAFF. CDR3 bases: TGTGCCAGCAGCCAAGAAGGGCGGGCCACTGAAGCTTTCTTT.

The rearrangement links TRBV5-1 to TRBJ2-7; 7 positions match TRBD2. CDR3 length: 16 amino acids. J was trimmed by 5 bases and V by 0 bases; bases with no gene match: 11. Per the germline V gene, CDR1 is SGHRS and CDR2 is YFSETQ. The CDR3 nucleotides read TGCGCCAGCAGCTTGGGGAGGGGCGCAGGGAGGGACGAGCAGTACTTC. Protein sequence: CASSLGRGAGRDEQYF.

The chain links TRBV5-1 to TRBJ2-2; 10 nucleotides match TRBD1. Germline lookup yields CDR1 SGHRS and CDR2 YFSETQ. V lost 8 bases, J lost 2 bases, and 6 bases stayed unmatched. This CDR3 has 15 amino acids. The CDR3 DNA reads TGCGCCAGTGCCCGGGACAGGGGAAACACCGGGGAGCTGTTTTTT. This codes for CASARDRGNTGELFF. The whole variable domain, remainder taken from reference TRBV5-1 and TRBJ2-2, is KAGVTQTPRYLIKTRGQQVTLSCSPISGHRSVSWYQQTPGQGLQFLFEYFSETQRNKGNFPGRFSGRQFSNSRSEMNVSTLELGDSALYLCASARDRGNTGELFFGEGSRLTVL.

The chain links TRBV20-1 to TRBJ1-5; TRBD1 matches at 8 bases. Germline V gene sequence: CDR1 DFQATT, CDR2 SNEGSKA (reference sequence). J was trimmed by 2 bases and V by 3 bases; bases with no gene match: 6. CDR3 length: 15 residues. CDR3 residues: CSASMNRGGNQPQHF. CDR3 sequence (DNA): TGCAGTGCTAGTATGAACAGGGGGGGCAATCAGCCCCAGCATTTT.

This clone was found a few times. The chain employs TRBV5-5 and TRBJ2-3, with D unresolved. This CDR3 region has 14 residues. V was pared by 5 bases and J by 1 base, with 11 bases between. In germline, CDR1 is SGHKS, CDR2 YYEKEE (reference sequence). The CDR3 nucleotides read TGTGCCAGCAGGGAGACCCGGGGCACAGATACGCAGTATTTT. Translation: CASRETRGTDTQYF.

The V gene is TRBV19, the J gene TRBJ2-1, with 9 positions matching TRBD2. J lost 8 bases, V lost 3 bases, and 8 bases had no gene match. Germline lookup yields CDR1 LNHDA and CDR2 SQIVND (reference sequence). The CDR3 contains 15 residues. The chain's CDR3 is CASSIRRGGLDEQFF. CDR3 DNA: TGTGCCAGTAGTATTCGGCGGGGGGGCCTCGATGAGCAGTTCTTC.

The chain joins TRBV2 to TRBJ2-5; the match to TRBD1 covers 10 bases. CDR3 length equals 14 residues. The junction had 6 bases not matched to a gene; V was cut back by 6 bases and J by 5 bases. Germline V gene sequence: CDR1 SNHLY, CDR2 FYNNEI. The CDR3 DNA reads as TGTGCCAGCAGCCGGGACAGGGGAGAGGAGACCCAGTACTTC. Its protein product is CASSRDRGEETQYF.

This rearrangement joins TRBV7-6 to TRBJ2-7; 7 bases are shared with TRBD1. Germline V gene sequence: CDR1 SGHVS, CDR2 FNYEAQ. The trim removed 1 base at V and 3 bases at J, leaving 6 bases unmatched. This CDR3 is 15 amino acids long. The CDR3 bases are TGTGCCAGCAGCTTAGGACAGGGACCATACTACGAGCAGTACTTC. This sequence encodes CASSLGQGPYYEQYF.

V is TRBV6-5 and J is TRBJ2-7, with 8 bases fitting TRBD1. Germline trimming cut 2 bases from V and 4 bases from J; bases unmatched to any gene: 7. The CDR3 contains 15 residues. Looked up from germline, CDR1 is MNHEY and CDR2 is SVGAGI. The CDR3: CASSYGQGGGYEQYF. In DNA, the CDR3 is TGTGCCAGCAGTTACGGACAGGGTGGGGGGTACGAGCAGTACTTC.

The rearrangement joins TRBV20-1 to TRBJ1-5; no clear D gene. The CDR3 consists of 15 residues. V was pared by 3 bases and J by 0 bases, with 12 bases between. CDR1 and CDR2 (germline): DFQATT, SNEGSKA (reference sequence). CDR3 protein: CSASYSDYSNQPQHF. The CDR3 DNA is TGCAGTGCTAGTTACAGCGACTATAGCAATCAGCCCCAGCATTTT.

The chain employs TRBV6-2 or TRBV6-3 and TRBJ1-5; 9 nucleotides align to TRBD1. This CDR3 comprises 16 residues. Losses at the gene ends were 6 bases for V and 4 bases for J; bases not matched to a gene: 10. Germline values: CDR1 MNHEY, CDR2 SVGEGT. CDR3 sequence (DNA): TGTGCCAGCAGCCCGCTCGGACAGGGGCGGAATCAGCCCCAGCATTTT. Residues: CASSPLGQGRNQPQHF.

The J gene is TRBJ2-1, the V gene TRBV10-2; D is uncertain. Germline loops: CDR1 WSHSY, CDR2 SAAADI. V was cut by 7 bases and J by 4 bases, with 5 bases left in between. This CDR3 contains 11 residues. The CDR3 sequence is CASIRYNEQFF. Written as DNA, the CDR3 is TGCGCCAGCATTCGGTACAATGAGCAGTTCTTC.

The chain is built from TRBV6-2 or TRBV6-3 and TRBJ2-3; 13 bases agree with TRBD2. The CDR3 sequence is 17 residues long. Germline V gene lookup returns CDR1 MNHEY and CDR2 SVGEGT. V gave up 6 bases and J gave up 2 bases; unmatched junction bases: 8. The CDR3 sequence: CASSLFTSGGDTDTQYF. The CDR3 DNA is TGTGCCAGCAGCCTATTTACTAGCGGGGGGGACACAGATACGCAGTATTTT.